A single sample is the source of the 10 T cell receptor beta chains below, sequenced in a study of cytomegalovirus exposure and HLA in healthy donors (dated by TCRdb to between 2016 and 2019). Receptor libraries were prepared by the immunoSEQ multiplex PCR assay. A mixture of 60 forward primers for TCR Vbeta segments and 13 reverse primers for TCR Jbeta segments was used in the multiplex PCR. Sourced from immuneACCESS, this table was stored by TCRdb with only in-frame sequences that have V and J called. A share of the clones is absent; for the studies checked, an unresolved V gene accounts for under half, and the remainder has no known explanation. The sample table shows roughly 100,000 clones, and 75% to 80% are seen once. Around 6.1% of the sample is held by the ten biggest clonotypes. The sequenced sample consisted of PBMCs. All receptors come from a man in his sixties in good health and CMV-seropositive.

The gene calls are TRBV7-8 and TRBJ2-1; 7 bases map to TRBD2. Germline V gives CDR1 SGHVS, CDR2 FQNEAQ. The CDR3 runs 15 residues. V was pared by 6 bases and J by 0 bases, with 5 bases of the junction left unmatched. The CDR3 loop is CASRSTSASYNEQFF. CDR3 DNA sequence: TGTGCCAGCAGATCCACTAGCGCCTCCTACAATGAGCAGTTCTTC.

This clone came up once. The chain couples TRBV7-2 to TRBJ2-3; the match to TRBD1 covers 7 bases. V gave up 5 bases and J gave up 4 bases; unmatched junction bases: 6. CDR1 and CDR2 from the germline V gene are SGHTA and FQGNSA. The CDR3 sequence is 14 residues long. The CDR3 spells CASSRQGSADTQYF. In nucleotides, the CDR3 is TGTGCCAGCAGCCGACAGGGTAGCGCAGATACGCAGTATTTT.

The genes are TRBV27 and TRBJ2-7; weak D call: TRBD1 (6 bases). CDR3 length equals 12 residues. Looked up from germline, CDR1 is MNHEY and CDR2 is SMNVEV (reference sequence). V was shortened by 9 bases and J by 0 bases, with 9 bases between the two germline ends. DNA for the CDR3: TGTGCCAGTGGACAGAGCTCCTACGAGCAGTACTTC. This gives the protein CASGQSSYEQYF.

This clone turned up a few times. Here the CDR3 reads CASSVQGGEKLFF. The CDR3 region has the DNA TGTGCCAGCAGCGTTCAGGGGGGCGAAAAACTGTTTTTT. The genes are TRBV5-4 and TRBJ1-4; 7 bases agree with TRBD1. The germline CDR1 and CDR2 sequences are SGHNT and YYREEE (reference sequence). This CDR3 region has 13 residues. The V segment lost 4 bases and the J segment 8 bases; nucleotides outside the gene matches: 5. The full variable domain, in which reference TRBV5-4 and TRBJ1-4 provide the parts outside the CDR3, is ETGVTQSPTHLIKTRGQQVTLRCSSQSGHNTVSWYQQALGQGPQFIFQYYREEENGRGNFPPRFSGLQFPNYSSELNVNALELDDSALYLCASSVQGGEKLFFGSGTQLSVL.

This clone was counted between two and nine times. This CDR3 reads CASSPGRGSQSLFF. DNA of the CDR3: TGTGCCAGCAGCCCCGGGAGGGGGTCTCAGTCACTGTTTTTT. The rearrangement joins TRBV5-4 to TRBJ1-4, with D possibly being TRBD1 (6 bases). Germline V gene data show CDR1 as SGHNT and CDR2 as YYREEE (reference sequence). The CDR3 covers 14 residues. V lost 4 bases to trimming and J lost 13 bases, with 20 bases between them.

The V call is TRBV10-1, the J call TRBJ2-3; 12 nucleotides agree with TRBD2. The CDR3 loop spans 15 amino acids. The germline gives CDR1 WNHNN, CDR2 SYGVQD (reference sequence). J gave up 4 bases and V 6 bases, and 5 bases lay outside the gene matches. The CDR3 bases are TGCGCCAGCAGCTCGACTAGCGGGGGCGCAGATACGCAGTATTTT. As protein: CASSSTSGGADTQYF.

The table lists this clone with a count of one. DNA of the CDR3: TGTGCCAGCAGTTACGGCGGGGGGGGTAACTATGGCTACACCTTC. Its translation: CASSYGGGGNYGYTF. This chain links TRBV6-5 with TRBJ1-2, with a tentative D call TRBD1 (5 bases). In germline, CDR1 is MNHEY, CDR2 SVGAGI. The length of the CDR3 is 15 residues. With 2 bases removed from V and 1 base from J, the gap between germline ends came to 11 bases.

V gene TRBV25-1 combines with J gene TRBJ2-5; perhaps TRBD1 as D (6 bases). The CDR3 length is 13 residues. V gave up 3 bases and J gave up 6 bases, with 11 bases separating them. CDR1 is MGHDK and CDR2 is SYGVNS in the germline V gene. Here the CDR3 DNA reads TGTGCCAGCAGTGACTGGGGGCCGAAGACCCAGTACTTC. This codes for CASSDWGPKTQYF.

CDR3 protein: CASRYDRDNFYEQYF. For the CDR3, the DNA is TGTGCCAGCAGATATGACAGGGATAACTTCTACGAGCAGTACTTC. The J gene is TRBJ2-7, the V gene TRBV7-2; 7 nucleotides line up with TRBD1. CDR3 length: 15 residues. Looked up from germline, CDR1 is SGHTA and CDR2 is FQGNSA. V dropped 6 bases and J dropped 3; count of bases not matched to a gene: 11.

Regarding this clone: Other DNA sequences in this sample translate to the same CDR3. This chain connects TRBV28 to TRBJ1-2; 10 bases fit TRBD1. The CDR3 is 12 residues long. Germline V CDR1 and CDR2: MDHEN, SYDVKM. With 10 bases clipped from V and 9 bases from J, the junction kept 8 bases outside the gene matches. DNA of the CDR3: TGTGCCACCCCGGGGACAGGGGAGCGCTACACCTTC. Translation: CATPGTGERYTF.